The present entry profiles one TCR beta chain with its context. Its binding antigen is unknown. No qualities accompany the bases; no much larger clone lies one base away. Based on the germline V gene (reference sequence), the CDR1 and CDR2 sequences are DFQATT and SNEGSKA. The CDR3 has 13 amino acids, counting the end cysteine and phenylalanine. Solely the CDR3 DNA is kept, with 39 bases framed from the first base. The library was built by means of 5' RACE. Sequencer: Illumina HiSeq 2500. A second PCR of roughly 6 to 11 cycles was run with a J-beta primer mix and a sample-barcoded 5' primer. A template-switch 5' adaptor carrying 12 random nucleotides introduced a unique molecular identifier onto each TCR beta cDNA molecule. At least 3 million CDR3-containing paired-end reads were obtained from each sample. First-strand cDNA was synthesized from all RNA with the Mint cDNA synthesis kit, primed by a TRBC-specific oligonucleotide. Following uracil-DNA glycosylase treatment, a first 18-cycle PCR with universal primers M1SS and BC2_uni_R was performed on all cDNA. The study's own analysis went as follows. For normalization, 1 million high-quality reads were randomly selected from each sample, with every read carrying a distinct molecular identifier. Reads sharing molecular identifiers were discarded rather than binned into consensus sequences. MiTCR, run with a Q25 quality threshold and the strictest error-elimination algorithm, handled CDR3 identification, clonotype clustering and error correction. Lower-bound total TCR beta diversity was estimated with a nonparametric unseen species model using Euler transformation. The raw public reads went through TCRdb reprocessing: fastp at Q25, MiXCR clone calling, in-frame beta chains kept. Rows merge per CDR3 protein into single entries with the most common DNA and genes. Clone size and V and J calls follow TCRdb, not the original study. The sample table records about 1 million distinct CDR3 sequences; around 45% of these occur just once. Over 15% of the sample lies in the top ten.

This record belongs to a study of blood T cells in healthy people across ages (dated by TCRdb to the mid-2010s). Describing the broader study: In model experiments, template switching captured roughly one uniquely barcoded TCR beta cDNA molecule for every two T cells. To avoid experimental bias, donors of different ages were randomly spread across the sequencing lanes. The donors were divided into four age groups: young (average about 15 years), middle-aged (approximately 39), aged (around 59) and long-lived (about 79). Using deep sequencing normalized with unique cDNA molecular identifiers, the study measured how TCR beta repertoire diversity changes with age. Two additional independent replicas of 1 million unique cDNA reads from the same blood draw were analyzed for two donors (one aged 18 to 30 and one aged 80 or older). The paper's findings and limits, for the study overall: As age increased, observed TCR beta diversity per million T cells dropped in a roughly linear way, and a significant reduction was already evident by age around 41. Compared with the aged group, the long-lived group had more naive CD4+ T cells, fewer expanded clones and increased TCR diversity, suggesting age selection. Bulk unsorted PBMC profiling prevented conclusive comparison of naive and antigen-experienced compartments. Estimates of total diversity based on one million sequenced T cells were considered lower bounds and underestimates. There was a strong correlation between observed TCR beta diversity and the percentage of naive T cells measured by flow cytometry. Because donor CMV infection status was unknown, age-related changes in expanded clonotypes were potentially confounded.

The donors were around 39 Caucasian individuals from Russia, aged roughly 6 to 100 years, who were systemically healthy. Around 10 milliliters of peripheral blood were drawn from each donor into EDTA-treated Vacutainer tubes. Ficoll-Paque density-gradient centrifugation was used to isolate PBMCs, with at least 6.5 million obtained per sample. Total RNA was extracted from PBMCs with Trizol reagent, with at least 5.5 micrograms obtained per sample. The percentages of naive CD45RAhigh/CD27high T cells were determined by flow cytometry on a PBMC aliquot from every donor. Sequences were obtained from blood. This sequence uses TRBV20-1 and TRBJ2-4; 8 nucleotides in the junction match TRBD2. The better agreement between TRBJ2-7 and the DNA end casts doubt on the J call. This clonotype was sampled from an older woman in good health. For the CDR3, the sequence is CSAPRGLGNEQYF. The nucleotide sequence is given as TGCAGTGCCCCAAGGGGACTAGGAAACGAGCAGTACTTC.